The rows below give T cell receptor beta chains drawn from one sample of a study of T cell responses to AZD1222 COVID-19 vaccine. The data were produced by immunoSEQ multiplex PCR, yet TCRdb's version contains in-frame clones alone and is incomplete. The table records about 100,000 clones, over 75% of them present only once. Material: peripheral blood, obtained on day 0 of MenACWY control vaccination. Receptors originate from an adult in good health. Both conserved end residues are part of each CDR3.

j_gene: TRBJ2-5; v_gene: TRBV12-3/TRBV12-4; CDR3aa: CASSGQNQETQYF
j_gene: TRBJ1-2; v_gene: TRBV19; CDR3aa: CASSPPGAYGYTF
j_gene: TRBJ2-7; v_gene: TRBV7-9; CDR3aa: CASSSTVGEQYF
j_gene: TRBJ2-7; v_gene: TRBV29-1; CDR3aa: CSVYSGAYNYF
j_gene: TRBJ1-5; v_gene: TRBV10-3; CDR3aa: CAITPGQDQPQHF
j_gene: TRBJ1-1; v_gene: TRBV9; CDR3aa: CASSPLQTANTEAFF
j_gene: TRBJ2-1; v_gene: TRBV5-1; CDR3aa: CASSLETYNEQFF
j_gene: TRBJ1-2; v_gene: TRBV28; CDR3aa: CASSLGAANYGYTF
j_gene: TRBJ1-5; v_gene: TRBV2; CDR3aa: CASSEARSNQPQHF
j_gene: TRBJ1-4; v_gene: TRBV28; CDR3aa: CASSSPTGPNEKLFF
j_gene: TRBJ2-7; v_gene: TRBV6-5; CDR3aa: CASSYSNSLTAHEQYF
j_gene: TRBJ2-5; v_gene: TRBV5-1; CDR3aa: CASSLGQVVTPETQYF
j_gene: TRBJ2-1; v_gene: TRBV6-5; CDR3aa: CASGSDNEQFF
j_gene: TRBJ2-3; v_gene: TRBV2; CDR3aa: CASTNRVRNTDTQYF
j_gene: TRBJ1-1; v_gene: TRBV4-3; CDR3aa: CASSQDLALGDTEAFF
j_gene: TRBJ2-2; v_gene: TRBV7-7; CDR3aa: CAVGRATGELFF
j_gene: TRBJ1-2; v_gene: TRBV14; CDR3aa: CASSQDVHRTF
j_gene: TRBJ1-3; v_gene: TRBV19; CDR3aa: CASSIPVRRSGNTIYF
j_gene: TRBJ1-1; v_gene: TRBV6-5; CDR3aa: CASSSGTINTEAFF
j_gene: TRBJ1-4; v_gene: TRBV28; CDR3aa: CASSLPGQHEKLFF
j_gene: TRBJ1-2; v_gene: TRBV6-2/TRBV6-3; CDR3aa: CASSRKTVYGYTF
j_gene: TRBJ1-1; v_gene: TRBV4-1; CDR3aa: CASSQRQGITEAFF
j_gene: TRBJ2-1; v_gene: TRBV15; CDR3aa: CATSRWGLHPFF